The 16 T cell receptor delta chains below all came from one sample that was sequenced in a study of γδ T cells in repeated Plasmodium falciparum infection. TCRdb reanalysed the multiplex PCR reads via CATT. The profile shows 40,000 to 55,000 delta-chain clones, 1.9% of them singletons. Bulk repertoires came from Vgamma9/Vdelta2+ or Vdelta2-negative gammadelta T cells flow-sorted from PBMC. Sequenced material: gamma-delta T cells from blood. The receptors come from a pool of human donors (malaria-infected and uninfected, not separated).

This clone occurred many times. The genes are TRAV23/DV6 and TRDJ1, with 10 positions matching TRDD3. The CDR3 has 22 residues. Germline CDR1 NTAFDY, CDR2 IRPDVSE (reference sequence). J gave up 2 bases and V 0 bases, and 25 bases lay outside the gene matches. Written as DNA, the CDR3 is TGTGCAGCAAGCAGATCCTTCCCAGCGTATACTGGGGGATTTAGTGGTACCGATAAACTCATCTTT. Translation: CAASRSFPAYTGGFSGTDKLIF.

In regard to this clone: The protein TCRdb lists belongs to a much larger clone and differs from this DNA's translation at residue 17, which points to a read error; the protein shown is made from the DNA. The CDR3 nucleotides are TGTGCCTGTGACCCGGTGGGACTGGGGGCCGACTCAAACATCGAGGGTGAACTCATCTTT. The encoded protein is CACDPVGLGADSNIEGELIF. J is TRDJ1 and V is TRDV2, with 8 positions matching TRDD3. Since TCRdb gives no J gene, matching the DNA to germline was used here to assign it. Germline trimming cut 3 bases from V and 9 bases from J; bases unmatched to any gene: 29. The CDR3 runs to 20 residues. CDR1 is GEAIGNYY and CDR2 is EKD in the germline V gene.

Worth noting for this clone: A far larger clone is one base from this, pointing to a likely read error. Other DNA sequences from this sample encode an identical CDR3 as well. The chain recombines TRDV1 with TRDJ2, with 12 nucleotides matching TRDD3. The J gene, not given by TCRdb, was assigned here from a germline match of the nucleotide sequence. This CDR3 region has 25 residues. Per the germline V gene, CDR1 is TSWWSYY and CDR2 is QGS. This CDR3 reads CALGATSFTSTPLYWGIQGTAQLFF. CDR3 nucleotide sequence: TGTGCTCTTGGGGCCACGTCCTTTACCTCTACACCTTTGTACTGGGGGATACAGGGGACAGCTCAACTCTTCTTT.

This clone was detected only a few times. For this DNA, TCRdb reports the protein of a much larger clone, which diverges at residue 7, most likely from a read error; the protein presented here is translated directly from the DNA. This chain's CDR3 is CACEPMWIERVPRVADKLIF. The CDR3 DNA is TGTGCCTGTGAACCTATGTGGATAGAAAGGGTTCCAAGGGTGGCCGATAAACTCATCTTT. The V gene is TRDV2, the J gene TRDJ1; tentatively, D is TRDD3 (5 bases). TCRdb is silent on the J gene; assignment here came from matching the DNA to germline. The germline V gene has CDR1 GEAIGNYY and CDR2 EKD. The CDR3 consists of 20 residues. Trimming stripped 4 bases from V and 3 bases from J, with 32 bases between.

This clone appeared many times. TCRdb pairs this DNA with a much larger clone's protein that differs at residue 11, likely a read error; the protein shown was translated from the DNA. The chain combines TRDV2 with TRDJ1, with 12 bases lining up with TRDD3. The J gene comes from matching the DNA to germline here; TCRdb lacks it. The CDR3 runs 19 residues. Germline CDR1 reads GEAIGNYY; CDR2 reads EKD. V lost 2 bases to trimming and J lost 0 bases; unmatched junction nucleotides: 12. The CDR3 region is CACDSLLGDTPSYTDKLIF. CDR3 in DNA: TGTGCCTGTGACAGCCTACTGGGGGATACACCCTCGTACACCGATAAACTCATCTTT.

Regarding this clone: TCRdb pairs this DNA with a much larger clone's protein that differs at residue 17, likely a read error; the protein shown was translated from the DNA. The rearrangement joins TRDV3 to TRDJ1; tentative D call: TRDD3 (6 bases). CDR3 size: 20 residues. Germline V gene data show CDR1 as TVYSNPD and CDR2 as GDNSRS (reference sequence). The CDR3 loop is CAYKTYWVATVSTYTDELIF. The CDR3 coding sequence is TGTGCCTACAAAACCTACTGGGTTGCCACCGTATCCACTTACACCGATGAACTCATCTTT.

This clone was detected many times. This likely traces to a read error, being one base from a far larger clone. Other nucleotide sequences in the sample specify the same CDR3. The chain combines TRDV1 with TRDJ1; 9 bases fit TRDD3. TCRdb does not report a J gene; here it was assigned by matching the DNA to germline references. The CDR3 length is 27 residues. CDR1 and CDR2 (germline): TSWWSYY, QGS. The CDR3 reads CALGEPLFLAPKLGDTRRKGGTDKLIF. The DNA of the CDR3 is TGTGCCCTTGGGGAACCCCTCTTCCTAGCCCCCAAGCTAGGGGATACGCGGCGAAAGGGGGGTACCGATAAACTCATCTTT.

Of note for this clone: The mismatch at residue 7 between this DNA's translation and the TCRdb protein of a much larger clone likely reflects a read error; the protein shown is translated from the DNA. J is TRDJ1 and V is TRDV2, with 10 bases that match TRDD3. No J segment appears in TCRdb, so it was assigned here by matching the sequence to germline. Trimming removed 1 base from V and 0 bases from J; junction bases left unmatched: 16. Germline V gene data show CDR1 as GEAIGNYY and CDR2 as EKD. The CDR3 contains 20 residues. CDR3 loop: CACDTHHRMLGDRYTDKLIF. CDR3 nucleotides: TGTGCCTGTGACACGCATCACCGAATGCTGGGGGATAGGTACACCGATAAACTCATCTTT.

For this clone: TCRdb lists the protein of a much larger clone for this DNA, which differs at residue 13, so this is likely a read error; the protein given here is translated from the DNA itself. V usage is TRDV1 and J usage is TRDJ1; 9 positions match TRDD3. Germline matching of the DNA provided the J gene here, since TCRdb leaves it blank. The CDR3 length is 16 residues. CDR1 TSWWSYY and CDR2 QGS come from the germline V gene. The CDR3 is CALGELRWGIIDRLIF. The CDR3 coding sequence is TGTGCTCTTGGGGAACTACGGTGGGGGATAATCGATAGACTCATCTTT.

This clone occurred many times. Translating this DNA gives a protein that differs at residue 12 from the TCRdb one, which belongs to a much larger clone; a read error is likely, and the protein shown is this translation. The J gene is TRDJ1, the V gene TRDV2, with 9 positions matching TRDD3. CDR1 is GEAIGNYY, CDR2 EKD, per germline. This CDR3 region has 18 residues. The V and J ends lost 1 base and 1 base, in that order; junction bases with no gene match: 12. CDR3 sequence (DNA): TGTGCCTGTGACACAATTACACTGGGGATACGGTGCACCGATAAACTCATCTTT. This sequence encodes CACDTITLGIRCTDKLIF.

In this sample, this clone turned up a few times. This DNA's translation and the protein TCRdb lists, from a much larger clone, do not match at residue 6, likely due to a read error; the protein shown is translated from the DNA. The chain joins TRDV1 to TRDJ2, with 11 bases that match TRDD3. TCRdb does not report a J gene; here it was assigned by matching the DNA to germline references. The CDR3 length is 22 residues. Trimming took 0 bases from V and 0 from J; bases not matched to a gene: 15. Germline V lookup: CDR1 TSWWSYY, CDR2 QGS. CDR3 sequence (DNA): TGTGCTCTTGGGGAACTCTTCCTTTTGTACTGGGGGATAGGGCCTTTGACAGCACAACTCTTCTTT. Its protein product is CALGELFLLYWGIGPLTAQLFF.

Many counts were recorded for this clone. A far larger clone is a single base away, which makes a read error likely. Other nucleotide sequences in the sample specify the same CDR3. The J gene is TRDJ1, the V gene TRDV2; 8 bases are a match to TRDD3. The CDR3 totals 18 residues. J was trimmed by 5 bases and V by 0 bases; bases with no gene match: 16. Germline V gives CDR1 GEAIGNYY, CDR2 EKD. Here the CDR3 DNA reads TGTGCCTGTGACACCGTACTGGGGGCCCTACGAAGTACTGATAAACTCATCTTT. Translation gives CACDTVLGALRSTDKLIF.

On this clone: A read error likely explains why the TCRdb protein, taken from a much larger clone, differs from this DNA's translation at residue 11; the protein shown is translated from the DNA. In nucleotides, the CDR3 is TGTGCCTGTCCCCGTAATCGGGAAGGGGGACACAACCACCCACTGTACACCGATAAACTCATCTTT. Encoded protein: CACPRNREGGHNHPLYTDKLIF. The V call is TRDV2, the J call TRDJ1, with D possibly being TRDD3 (6 bases). TCRdb carries no J gene annotation; the J gene was assigned here by matching the DNA with germline. V lost 6 bases, J lost 0 bases, and 37 bases lay in between. The CDR3 length is 22 residues. Germline V lookup: CDR1 GEAIGNYY, CDR2 EKD.

In its sample, this clone was seen a few times. This DNA's translation and the protein TCRdb lists, from a much larger clone, do not match at residue 3, likely due to a read error; the protein shown is translated from the DNA. The chain recombines TRAV38-2/DV8 with TRDJ1; 10 positions agree with TRDD3. TCRdb leaves out the J gene; it was filled in here by matching the DNA to germline. The CDR3 is made up of 21 amino acids. Germline CDR1 reads TSESDYY; CDR2 reads QEAYKQQN. The chain's CDR3 is CACRSATPPGLGDNFADKLIF. The CDR3 DNA is TGTGCTTGTAGGAGCGCGACCCCGCCTGGCCTGGGGGATAACTTCGCCGATAAACTCATCTTT.

A remark on this clone: TCRdb's protein, taken from a much larger clone, differs from this DNA's translation at residue 15, likely owing to a read error; the protein displayed comes from the DNA. The genes are TRDV1 and TRDJ1, with 9 bases fitting TRDD3. TCRdb carries no J gene annotation; the J gene was assigned here by matching the DNA with germline. CDR1 and CDR2 (germline): TSWWSYY, QGS. The CDR3 extends over 22 amino acids. V dropped 0 bases and J dropped 0; count of bases not matched to a gene: 20. The CDR3: CALGELVGSLYWGSLYTDKLIF. For the CDR3, the DNA is TGTGCTCTTGGGGAACTCGTTGGCTCATTGTACTGGGGGAGCCTGTACACCGATAAACTCATCTTT.

On this clone: TCRdb's protein, taken from a much larger clone, differs from this DNA's translation at residue 15, likely owing to a read error; the protein displayed comes from the DNA. No J gene was called, and the V gene is TRDV2; no DNA check was done on the table's D call, TRDD3. Germline CDR1 reads GEAIGNYY; CDR2 reads EKD. The CDR3 runs to 16 residues. The DNA for the CDR3 is TGTGCCTGTGACCCTCTACTGGGGGACCTAAAAGAAGTTCTCACCTTT. This encodes CACDPLLGDLKEVLTF.